The clone carrying this TCR beta chain has ten or more counts. Antigen unknown. This record belongs to a study of T cells after yellow fever vaccination. Study summary: Low-cell-number fractions were prepared with SMART-Seq v4 Ultra Low Input.

UMIs were added to TCR cDNA along with a universal primer site when it was made by 5'RACE template switching. TCRdb processed the 5' RACE reads anew with MiXCR; each CDR3 protein has one entry. The sample lists around 300,000 distinct CDR3 sequences; approximately 4% were seen once. Study-level results: Once the booster was given, most primary-vaccination clones reappeared, at about 96% for CD4 and more than 85% for CD8.

Germline V gene data show CDR1 as SEHNR and CDR2 as FQNEAQ (reference sequence). The CDR3 contains 17 residues. With V trimmed by 5 bases and J by 7 bases, 9 bases remained unmatched. The sequenced sample was PBMCs, obtained 5 days after the yellow fever booster vaccination. V is TRBV7-9 and J is TRBJ2-2, with 14 bases aligning to TRBD2. This clonotype originated in a young man who received the YFV17D yellow fever vaccine. The CDR3 loop reads CASSPGLAGGLDGELFF. The DNA for the CDR3 is TGTGCCAGCAGCCCCGGACTAGCGGGGGGATTGGACGGGGAGCTGTTTTTT.